The 4 T cell receptor beta chains presented below share a single source sample, sequenced in a study of cytomegalovirus exposure and HLA in healthy donors. Vbeta (60) and Jbeta (13) primers were used in the PCR. Sequencing was performed with immunoSEQ multiplex PCR; in TCRdb, only in-frame clones are kept and a portion is missing. Among 100,000 or so clones listed, about 60% were seen once. Sequenced: PBMCs. Receptor source: a human donor in good health.

Written as DNA, the CDR3 is TGTGCCAGCAGAACGGGAGTGGAGACCCAGTACTTC. Translation: CASRTGVETQYF. This chain joins TRBV6-5 and TRBJ2-5, with D maybe TRBD2 (6 bases). Germline V gene lookup returns CDR1 MNHEY and CDR2 SVGAGI. Trimming removed 6 bases from V and 5 bases from J, with 10 bases in between. The CDR3 spans 12 residues.

This clone was detected only a few times. The chain carries TRBV4-2 and TRBJ1-1; D may be TRBD1 (6 bases). V was trimmed by 4 bases and J by 6 bases, leaving 12 bases between them. The V gene's germline CDR1 is LGHNA and CDR2 YNFKEQ. This CDR3 region has 13 residues. The CDR3: CASSRADSSEAFF. The CDR3 coding sequence is TGTGCCAGCAGCCGAGCGGACAGCTCTGAAGCTTTCTTT.

The genes are TRBV5-1 and TRBJ2-7, with a tentative D call TRBD2 (6 bases). The CDR3 has 15 amino acids. V was trimmed by 4 bases and J by 3 bases, leaving 17 bases between them. Germline V lookup: CDR1 SGHRS, CDR2 YFSETQ. CDR3 in amino acids: CASSPTMGGLYEQYF. The CDR3 nucleotides are TGCGCCAGCAGCCCCACCATGGGAGGACTCTACGAGCAGTACTTC.

The chain is built from TRBV19 and TRBJ2-1; 7 bases align to TRBD2. V shed 4 bases and J 6 bases; nucleotides not matched to a gene: 3. The length of the CDR3 is 13 residues. The germline gives CDR1 LNHDA, CDR2 SQIVND (reference sequence). The chain's CDR3 is CASSTGTTNEQFF. Written as DNA, the CDR3 is TGTGCCAGTAGTACCGGGACTACCAATGAGCAGTTCTTC.